These 10 T cell receptor beta chains originate from one sample sequenced in a study of post-analysis software for immune sequencing data. Their cognate antigens are unknown. Overall study results and limits: Patients had higher frequencies than controls of roughly 5 TRBV segments, including TRBV5-6, TRBV5-1 and TRBV20-1.

Libraries were made from TCR beta cDNA, and they carried unique molecular identifiers. TCRdb re-called the PCR reads through MiXCR, storing one row per CDR3 protein. The repertoire consists of fewer than 850,000 distinct CDR3 sequences, with approximately 30% occurring once and the leading ten covering about 0.5%. Sequenced material: blood. These receptors came from a girl between 10 and 17 years old with multiple sclerosis.

This clonotype showed up many times. The chain combines TRBV29-1 with TRBJ2-7; weak D call: TRBD1 (5 bases). This CDR3 region has 13 residues. CDR1 is SQVTM and CDR2 is ANQGSEA in the germline V gene. Trimming removed 6 bases from V and 6 bases from J, with 18 bases in between. CDR3 nucleotides: TGCAGCGTGACCCCAGGGTCGGTGGGCGAGCAGTACTTC. Translating gives CSVTPGSVGEQYF.

This clonotype was detected only a few times. The chain recombines TRBV4-1 with TRBJ2-3; 7 bases line up with TRBD1. The germline V gene has CDR1 MGHRA and CDR2 YSYEKL. The CDR3 extends over 16 amino acids. J was trimmed by 0 bases and V by 4 bases; bases with no gene match: 7. The DNA for the CDR3 is TGCGCCAGCAGCCTCCAAGGGGGCCCTAGCACAGATACGCAGTATTTT. Translating it yields CASSLQGGPSTDTQYF.

The chain uses TRBV7-2 and TRBJ2-5; 7 bases fit TRBD2. This CDR3 has 15 residues. The junction had 13 bases not matched to a gene; V was cut back by 8 bases and J by 4 bases. The V gene's germline CDR1 is SGHTA and CDR2 FQGNSA. The CDR3 protein is CASASRSGVGETQYF. The CDR3 DNA reads as TGTGCCAGCGCCTCGAGAAGCGGGGTCGGAGAGACCCAGTACTTC. Combining the CDR3 with reference TRBV7-2 and TRBJ2-5 gives the whole variable domain GAGVSQSPSNKVTEKGKDVELRCDPISGHTALYWYRQSLGQGLEFLIYFQGNSAPDKSGLPSDRFSAERTGGSVSTLTIQRTQQEDSAVYLCASASRSGVGETQYFGPGTRLLVL.

The table lists this clonotype with many counts. The chain has TRBV7-9 and TRBJ2-5; possibly TRBD1 for D (6 bases). The CDR3 totals 14 residues. Trimming left V 5 bases short and J 2 bases short, with 12 bases between. CDR1 and CDR2 (germline): SEHNR, FQNEAQ (reference sequence). The CDR3 region has the DNA TGTGCCAGCAGCCTCTCCGGGACACAAGAGACCCAGTACTTC. As protein: CASSLSGTQETQYF.

This clonotype was counted between two and nine times. V usage is TRBV2 and J usage is TRBJ2-4; no clear D. The CDR3 consists of 12 residues. In germline, CDR1 is SNHLY, CDR2 FYNNEI. The V and J ends lost 11 bases and 6 bases respectively, with 14 bases between them. The CDR3 reads CAVEGQGNIQYF. The CDR3 DNA is TGTGCCGTCGAAGGCCAAGGAAACATTCAGTACTTC.

V and J are TRBV20-1 and TRBJ2-3, with 7 bases identical to TRBD2. The V gene end was trimmed by 0 bases and the J gene end by 5 bases; junction bases not matched to a gene: 8. This CDR3 contains 15 residues. The germline gives CDR1 DFQATT, CDR2 SNEGSKA (reference sequence). As DNA, the CDR3 is TGCAGTGCTAGAGATCTGGGCGGGGGAAGAGATACGCAGTATTTT. Its protein product is CSARDLGGGRDTQYF.

The chain carries TRBV7-2 and TRBJ2-2, with D tentatively TRBD2 (5 bases). CDR1 is SGHTA and CDR2 is FQGNSA in the germline V gene. The V end lost 1 base, the J end lost 3 bases, and 9 bases lay between the germline ends. This CDR3 has 15 amino acids. In DNA form, the CDR3 reads TGTGCCAGCAGCTTAGACGGGATCTACACCGGGGAGCTGTTTTTT. Translating gives CASSLDGIYTGELFF.

This clonotype was counted only a few times. J is TRBJ1-1 and V is TRBV28; D not resolved. This CDR3 has 14 residues. V was clipped by 2 bases and J by 2 bases, with 9 bases between them. Germline loops: CDR1 MDHEN, CDR2 SYDVKM. The CDR3 nucleotides are TGTGCCAGCAGTTTACTCCCAGCAAACACTGAAGCTTTCTTT. It translates to CASSLLPANTEAFF. Looking up the rest from reference TRBV28 and TRBJ1-1 gives the full variable domain: DVKVTQSSRYLVKRTGEKVFLECVQDMDHENMFWYRQDPGLGLRLIYFSYDVKMKEKGDIPEGYSVSREKKERFSLILESASTNQTSMYLCASSLLPANTEAFFGQGTRLTVV.

V gene TRBV7-2 combines with J gene TRBJ1-2; unclear D gene. The CDR3 covers 13 residues. The V gene's germline CDR1 is SGHTA and CDR2 FQGNSA. Trimming removed 5 bases from V and 5 bases from J, with 12 bases in between. The CDR3 loop is CASSLPSSYGYTF. CDR3 bases: TGTGCCAGCAGCCTTCCTAGCTCGTATGGCTACACCTTC.

The chain links TRBV7-2 to TRBJ1-2, with 12 nucleotides matching TRBD1. The CDR3 is made up of 15 amino acids. V lost 4 bases to trimming and J lost 7 bases; unmatched junction nucleotides: 7. Germline CDR1 SGHTA, CDR2 FQGNSA. The CDR3 protein is CASSWGWDRGLGYTF. CDR3 bases: TGTGCCAGCAGCTGGGGATGGGACAGGGGGCTTGGCTACACCTTC.